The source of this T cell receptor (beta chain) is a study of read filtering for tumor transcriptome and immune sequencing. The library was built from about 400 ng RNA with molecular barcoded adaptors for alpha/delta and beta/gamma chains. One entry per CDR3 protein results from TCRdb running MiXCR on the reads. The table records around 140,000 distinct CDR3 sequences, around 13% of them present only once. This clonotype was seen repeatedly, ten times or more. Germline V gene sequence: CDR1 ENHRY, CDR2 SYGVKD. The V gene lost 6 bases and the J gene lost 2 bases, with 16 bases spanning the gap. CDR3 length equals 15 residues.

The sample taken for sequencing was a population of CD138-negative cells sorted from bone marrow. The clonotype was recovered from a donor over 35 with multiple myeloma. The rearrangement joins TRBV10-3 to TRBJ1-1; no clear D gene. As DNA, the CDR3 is TGTGCCATCAGCGATCCCAAAGGGAAAAACACTGAAGCTTTCTTT. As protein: CAISDPKGKNTEAFF.